The text below deals with one T cell receptor beta chain. This clone was detected only a few times. It has no known antigen specificity. Germline and junction disagree at one end, which may indicate a read error. The sample is drawn from a study of cytomegalovirus exposure and HLA in healthy donors (dated by TCRdb to the late 2010s). Some background on the complete study: An earlier analysis of some 500 of the donors reported 250 to 300 Gb of sequence data and 120 million or so unique TCR beta sequences from approximately 180 million T cells. An early release that covered roughly 600 HLA-typed donors contained approximately 300 gigabases of sequencing data and approximately 85 million unique TCR sequences. The genetic ancestry cluster associated with self-reported Caucasian donors included 81% of the roughly 410 genotyped donors. The study was designed to test whether signatures of past pathogen exposure could be identified by cataloging public T cell receptors. Using immunosequencing, the study profiled T cell repertoires from 550 to 750 subjects and related those repertoires to cytomegalovirus serostatus. A separate validation cohort of more than 100 different subjects was used in addition to the 666-subject first cohort. The study combined high-throughput TCR immunosequencing, statistical association of individual TCRs with disease status, and machine learning to predict cytomegalovirus infection status. A later analysis re-analyzed previously published TCR beta repertoires from about 730 donors and added high-resolution HLA genotyping to study TCR occurrence patterns. Rather than using new phenotypic data, the later analysis identified candidate immune exposures from TCR beta sequences and from how often those sequences occurred across donors. An earlier analysis of nearly 600 of the donors applied high-throughput TCR beta sequencing to assess whether each TCR beta V gene segment acted as functional or pseudogenic. Alongside the repertoire data, information on donor age, sex, ethnicity and CMV serostatus was compiled. A later genetic analysis used genome-wide SNP genotypes for about 65% of the roughly 700 donors, treating that subset as a discovery cohort. Every repertoire in the discovery cohort had been generated on one and the same sequencing platform. Class I and class II HLA loci were covered by the typing at four-digit resolution. Typing coverage varied by locus: roughly 629-640 donors for A, B, C, DRB1 and DQB1; approximately 520 for DQA1; more than 600 for DPA1; more than 450 for DPB1. Because of strong linkage in the cohort, roughly five DR-DQ haplotypes were treated as single units for association and clustering. Among over 350 genotyped donors of the cohort, an average of about 240,000 unique TCR beta nucleotide sequences were sequenced per donor, roughly 20% of them non-productive.

The paper as a whole reports these results and caveats: In a later analysis, HLA-associated TCR beta chains showed more clonal expansion and lower generation probabilities than non-associated chains that were equally common. A cluster of highly shared sequence variants was judged likely to be a technical artifact of the sequencing pipeline. In a later analysis, most CMV-associated TCR beta chains were found to appear HLA-restricted, with HLA associations seemingly driven largely by CMV exposure. According to a later genetic analysis, donors in an Asian-associated ancestry cluster had fewer N-insertions in productive TCRs than the approximately 630-donor mean. A later analysis associated around 16,000 TCR beta sequences with specific HLA alleles at a false discovery rate of 0.05. Three of the identified cytomegalovirus-associated TCR beta chains were confirmed in vitro to be specific for cytomegalovirus antigens. V-gene and J-gene trimming of TCR beta chains was associated with a missense DCLRE1C variant in a later genetic analysis, and the association was replicated in an independent cohort. Sequencing depth was assumed to be roughly uniform across donors in the presence/absence analyses, though that assumption may not hold. A total of 150 to 200 TCR beta chains were listed by the study as associated with cytomegalovirus. When HLA alleles, especially DR and DQ, strongly co-occurred, attributing TCR associations to individual alleles was difficult. Because HLA typing was missing for some donors at each locus, association tests included only the typed subset. Cytomegalovirus status was reported to be diagnosed by the classifier with high specificity and sensitivity in both the original and validation cohorts. Immune exposure information for the cohort was limited to CMV serostatus. In a later analysis, TCR association rates were found to vary across HLA loci, with the most associated TCRs seen for DRB1 alleles and the fewest for HLA-C alleles. Only TCR beta chains were sequenced in this cohort, and the absence of alpha or paired-chain data limited detectable features. Correlated functional status among segregating V segments might be attributable to linkage disequilibrium, but an unknown experimental factor could not be ruled out. Approximately 16 rarely observed V segments, including chromosome 9 orphons, were excluded from the earlier analysis of about 500 of the donors because counts were too low. A further reported finding was that TCR beta sequences accurately predicted the HLA-A and HLA-B alleles for most subjects in the first cohort. Across donors, most TCR sequences were observed very rarely, whereas some public TCRs were present in many individuals. According to the authors, the approach could potentially be generalized to other disease states and immunological phenotypes. An earlier analysis of 587 of the donors showed that most TCR beta V segments appeared in productive rearrangements either about 87% or about 30% of the time, which broadly matched IMGT annotations. A later analysis reported that several top co-occurrence clusters appeared linked to parvovirus B19, influenza, CMV and Epstein-Barr virus.

Libraries were made using the immunoSEQ multiplex PCR assay. For the multiplex PCR, a mixture combining 60 forward primers for TCR Vbeta segments and 13 reverse primers for TCR Jbeta segments was used. The CDR3 region of rearranged TCR beta genes was amplified from genomic DNA by a multiplex PCR assay. Amplified TCR beta libraries were sequenced as 87-base-pair reads on the Illumina HiSeq System. The published analysis was carried out like this. In a later analysis, 70 million to 95 million unique TCR beta chains were counted across the approximately 640 repertoires, and approximately 11 million of these chains were shared by at least two donors. To remove PCR and sequencing errors, raw reads were error-corrected and collapsed into unique sequences using a nearest-neighbor algorithm that merged closely related sequences. To assign V, D and J gene segments, CDR3 sequences were aligned to IMGT reference sequences. For a sequence to be retained, at least a six-nucleotide match to both a V gene segment and a J gene segment was required. Rearrangements were called productive when the CDR3 lacked stop codons and stayed in frame with V and J; all others were non-productive. Following IMGT convention, CDR3 was defined as the stretch from the second conserved V-encoded cysteine up to the conserved J-encoded phenylalanine. Sequences without an unambiguous match to a single V gene segment were excluded from the earlier analysis of about 640 of the donors. In an earlier analysis of several hundred of the donors, V segments were called functional above 56.7% productive rearrangements and were called segregating when the between-donor standard deviation exceeded 5%. A statistical classification framework was built to diagnose cytomegalovirus status from the catalog of TCR beta chain sequences. A later analysis assigned V and J genes by comparing TCR nucleotide sequences with IMGT/GENE-DB human TR gene sequences. A later analysis assigned CDR3 sequences and most-parsimonious VDJ recombination scenarios with the TCRdist pipeline. In a later analysis, every TCR beta chain was defined by the combination of its CDR3 amino acid sequence and its V-gene family, and reads without a unique V-gene family were dropped. A later analysis removed 450 to 600 highly shared, low-generation-probability nucleotide sequences to deal with suspected cross-contamination and a sequencing artifact. In a later analysis, a clonal expansion index was calculated for each public chain from normalized within-repertoire ranks of inferred template counts. A later analysis computed generation probabilities with a VDJ recombination model fitted to out-of-frame rearrangements, and checked the results against IGoR. In a later analysis, hypergeometric tests were used to score TCR-TCR, TCR-HLA and TCR-CMV co-occurrence, with a repertoire-size bias correction applied to TCR pairs. A later analysis estimated false discovery rates by permuting HLA or CMV assignments 20 times. A later analysis grouped co-occurring TCRs with DBSCAN, adding TCRdist sequence similarity when clustering within HLA-allele-positive subsets. Co-occurrence clustering excluded repertoires with fewer than 30,000 or more than 120,000 public chains, plus five with anomalous nucleotide sharing. As stored in TCRdb, this immuneACCESS dataset retains in-frame rearrangements with V and J assigned. A fraction of the clones does not appear; measured against another copy, unresolved V genes explain less than half of the discrepancy, and the remainder lacks a known reason. V, J and clone size are those of that table, while D and trimming were read from the DNA. For this sample the table gives 140,000 to 150,000 clones, of which 76% were detected only once. Approximately 1.6% of the sample is held by the ten biggest clonotypes.

The cohort was made up of approximately 670 healthy bone marrow donors. At the time of sampling, every cohort member was nominally healthy, though immune exposures that went unrecorded were likely present. The donor tested CMV seronegative, placing the donor among the 350 to 400 seronegative members of the cohort. A peripheral blood sample was collected from each donor, and TCR beta sequencing was performed on peripheral blood mononuclear cells. The Qiagen DNeasy Blood Extraction Kit was used to extract genomic DNA from the blood cell samples. The sequence came from a woman between 40 and 55 years old in good health and CMV-seronegative. Sequencing was performed on PBMCs.

The CDR3 has the sequence CVSRGTRNTEAFF. The nucleotide sequence reads TGTGTCAGCAGGGGGACAAGGAACACTGAAGCTTTCTTT. The chain uses TRBV5-6 and TRBJ1-1, and TRBD1 aligns with 7 junction nucleotides. From a lookup of the germline V gene, CDR1 and CDR2 are SGHDT and YYEEEE. Its CDR3 holds 13 amino acids, cysteine through phenylalanine. CDR3 DNA is the only sequence kept; it has 39 bases, read in frame from the first base.